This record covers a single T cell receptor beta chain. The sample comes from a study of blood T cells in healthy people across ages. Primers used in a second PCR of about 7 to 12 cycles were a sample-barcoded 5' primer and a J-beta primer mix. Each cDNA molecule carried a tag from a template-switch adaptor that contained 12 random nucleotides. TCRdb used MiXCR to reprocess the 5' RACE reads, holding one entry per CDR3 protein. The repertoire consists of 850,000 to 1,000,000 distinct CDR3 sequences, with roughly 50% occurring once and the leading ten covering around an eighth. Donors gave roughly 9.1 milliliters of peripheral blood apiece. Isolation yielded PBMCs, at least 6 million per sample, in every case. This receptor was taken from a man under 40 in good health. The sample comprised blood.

CDR3 sequence reads: CASSLARGLAGGTDTQYF. In DNA, the CDR3 is TGTGCCAGCAGTTTAGCAAGGGGACTAGCGGGGGGAACAGATACGCAGTATTTT. The J gene is TRBJ2-3, the V gene TRBV27; 15 bases fit TRBD2. V was clipped by 2 bases and J by 3 bases; unmatched bases: 6. The CDR3 runs 18 residues. Germline assignment: CDR1 MNHEY and CDR2 SMNVEV (reference sequence).